This T cell receptor (beta chain) was captured by sequencing in a study of OX40 agonist ivuxolimab in advanced cancers. About the study: Dose-escalation patients were diagnosed with hepatocellular carcinoma, melanoma, renal cell cancer or head and neck cancer.

V was pared by 4 bases and J by 5 bases, with 5 bases of the junction left unmatched. The germline gives CDR1 SGDLS, CDR2 YYNGEE. The CDR3 loop spans 14 amino acids. Points from the study as a whole: Some of the nonresponding patients also showed low levels of normalized T-cell clonal expansion.

Clones were sequenced by immunoSEQ multiplex PCR, and TCRdb holds only the in-frame ones, with some missing. The sample holds about 37,000 clones, about 92% seen once. Comment on this clone: Its antigen is as yet unknown.

V gene TRBV9 combines with J gene TRBJ2-1, with TRBD1 matching 8 bases. The TCR was taken from an adult with an advanced solid tumor such as melanoma, head and neck, liver or kidney cancer. The starting material was CD4+ or CD8+ T cells sorted from blood, obtained in a trial of the OX40 agonist ivuxolimab. The CDR3 nucleotides are TGTGCCAGCAGCCAGGGGGCGGACCACAATGAGCAGTTCTTC. Translation: CASSQGADHNEQFF.